One sample yielded the 30 T cell receptor beta chains listed below, sequenced in a study of Tregs in tolerant kidney transplant recipients. TCRdb's table, derived via immunoSEQ multiplex PCR, lists solely in-frame clones and lacks some. The top ten hold about 0.37% of the sample, which has under 85,000 clones, roughly 91% seen once. This specimen consisted of CD4+ T cells from blood, obtained before the transplant. The source is a human donor who received a combined kidney and bone marrow transplant.

The DNA for the CDR3 is TGTGCCAGCAGTGAATTAGGGGGCAGTGGCTATGGCTACACCTTC. It codes for CASSELGGSGYGYTF. This chain uses TRBV6-1 with TRBJ1-2, with TRBD1 matching over 7 bases. In germline, CDR1 is MNHNS, CDR2 SASEGT. After removal of 2 bases from V and 4 bases from J, the junction contained 7 bases not matched to a gene. This CDR3 is built from 15 residues.

This clone was observed once. CDR3 DNA sequence: TGCGCCAGCAGCTTGGTTCCCCGCGAGGACACTGAAGCTTTCTTT. Translating it yields CASSLVPREDTEAFF. The chain couples TRBV5-1 to TRBJ1-1, with D unclear. This CDR3 contains 15 residues. The ends were cut back, 0 bases at V and 3 bases at J, with 12 bases in the middle. CDR1 is SGHRS, CDR2 YFSETQ, per germline. The variable domain in full, completed from reference TRBV5-1 and TRBJ1-1, reads KAGVTQTPRYLIKTRGQQVTLSCSPISGHRSVSWYQQTPGQGLQFLFEYFSETQRNKGNFPGRFSGRQFSNSRSEMNVSTLELGDSALYLCASSLVPREDTEAFFGQGTRLTVV.

This chain joins TRBV5-1 and TRBJ2-7; 10 bases fit TRBD2. The V gene's germline CDR1 is SGHRS and CDR2 YFSETQ. The CDR3 length is 14 residues. Trimming took 4 bases from V and 4 from J; bases not matched to a gene: 5. CDR3 protein: CASSPGTSDYEQYF. CDR3 bases: TGCGCCAGCAGCCCCGGGACTAGCGATTACGAGCAGTACTTC.

V gene TRBV4-2 combines with J gene TRBJ1-2; tentative D call: TRBD1 (5 bases). Germline-derived CDR1 and CDR2 are LGHNA and YNFKEQ. This CDR3 is 14 amino acids long. V lost 0 bases to trimming and J lost 7 bases, with 12 bases between them. In DNA, the CDR3 is TGTGCCAGCAGCCAAGATAACGGGGGGACTGGCTACACCTTC. Amino acid sequence: CASSQDNGGTGYTF.

The V gene is TRBV10-3, the J gene TRBJ1-2; 12 nucleotides match TRBD1. Germline V lookup: CDR1 ENHRY, CDR2 SYGVKD. The CDR3 has 15 amino acids. V gave up 3 bases and J gave up 7 bases; unmatched junction bases: 6. CDR3 DNA sequence: TGTGCCATCAGTGACACCGGGACAGGGGGCTTTGGCTACACCTTC. This sequence encodes CAISDTGTGGFGYTF.

V gene TRBV18 combines with J gene TRBJ2-1; the match to TRBD1 covers 10 bases. The CDR3 extends over 15 amino acids. The germline CDR1 and CDR2 sequences are KGHSH and LQKENI. V trimming: 4 bases; J trimming: 6 bases; junction bases outside the gene matches: 6. In DNA, the CDR3 is TGTGCCAGCTCACAAGGGACAGGGGATGTCAATGAGCAGTTCTTC. Translation: CASSQGTGDVNEQFF. The full variable domain, in which reference TRBV18 and TRBJ2-1 provide the parts outside the CDR3, is NAGVMQNPRHLVRRRGQEARLRCSPMKGHSHVYWYRQLPEEGLKFMVYLQKENIIDESGMPKERFSAEFPKEGPSILRIQQVVRGDSAAYFCASSQGTGDVNEQFFGPGTRLTVL.

The rearrangement uses TRBV7-3 and TRBJ2-5; TRBD2 matches 14 bases. Unmatched junction bases numbered 1, after V lost 3 bases and J lost 4 bases. Germline CDR1 reads SGHTA; CDR2 reads FQGTGA. The CDR3 totals 15 residues. The CDR3 here is CASSLGLAGVETQYF. In nucleotides, the CDR3 is TGTGCCAGCAGCTTGGGACTAGCGGGAGTAGAGACCCAGTACTTC.

The V and J genes are TRBV27 and TRBJ1-2, with D maybe TRBD1 (6 bases). V was cut by 5 bases and J by 3 bases, with 13 bases left in between. The CDR3 sequence is 14 residues long. Germline CDR1 and CDR2: MNHEY and SMNVEV (reference sequence). The CDR3 region has the DNA TGTGCCAGCAGTCAAGCAGGGGCATACTATGGCTACACCTTC. Protein: CASSQAGAYYGYTF.

This sequence joins TRBV30 and TRBJ2-3, with 12 bases aligning to TRBD2. Trimming at V came to 3 bases and at J to 1 base, leaving 5 bases not matched to a gene. The CDR3 spans 16 residues. Germline V gene data show CDR1 as GTSNPN and CDR2 as SVGIG (reference sequence). CDR3 in amino acids: CAWRPSGRGGTDTQYF. The CDR3 DNA reads TGTGCCTGGAGACCTAGCGGGAGGGGGGGCACAGATACGCAGTATTTT.

This chain connects TRBV9 to TRBJ1-2; 7 bases are a match to TRBD1. The germline V gene has CDR1 SGDLS and CDR2 YYNGEE. Trimming removed 5 bases from V and 3 bases from J; junction bases left unmatched: 13. The CDR3 is 16 residues long. The CDR3 is CASRQIQTGIDYGYTF. CDR3 in DNA: TGTGCCAGCAGACAAATCCAGACAGGGATCGACTATGGCTACACCTTC.

The V gene is TRBV6-5, the J gene TRBJ2-7; no definite D call. Looked up from germline, CDR1 is MNHEY and CDR2 is SVGAGI. The CDR3 is 12 residues long. The ends were cut back, 6 bases at V and 3 bases at J, with 9 bases in the middle. In DNA, the CDR3 is TGTGCCAGCAGCTCCACCAGCTACGAGCAGTACTTC. It codes for CASSSTSYEQYF.

The rearrangement links TRBV7-2 to TRBJ2-7; 9 nucleotides agree with TRBD1. Germline-derived CDR1 and CDR2 are SGHTA and FQGNSA. Trimming took 1 base from V and 4 from J; bases not matched to a gene: 8. The CDR3 has 16 amino acids. CDR3 sequence (DNA): TGTGCCAGCAGCTTAGTTGGAGGACAGGGGTTTTACGAGCAGTACTTC. This encodes CASSLVGGQGFYEQYF.

This clone appeared once. The chain joins TRBV29-1 to TRBJ2-7; TRBD1 matches 9 bases. The V and J ends lost 8 bases and 3 bases, in that order; junction bases with no gene match: 5. Germline V gene data show CDR1 as SQVTM and CDR2 as ANQGSEA. The CDR3 runs to 12 residues. The CDR3 is CSTKTGGYEQYF. The CDR3 coding sequence is TGCAGCACTAAGACAGGGGGCTACGAGCAGTACTTC.

The chain couples TRBV10-2 to TRBJ2-3; 10 bases map to TRBD2. The CDR3 consists of 14 residues. Trimming took 8 bases from V and 2 from J; bases not matched to a gene: 4. In germline, CDR1 is WSHSY, CDR2 SAAADI. The CDR3 spells CASATSGVTDTQYF. DNA of the CDR3: TGCGCCAGCGCAACTAGCGGGGTCACAGATACGCAGTATTTT.

The V and J genes are TRBV7-2 and TRBJ2-3; 10 nucleotides agree with TRBD1. The CDR3 totals 14 residues. The ends lost 3 bases at V and 3 bases at J; junction bases unmatched: 0. Germline loops: CDR1 SGHTA, CDR2 FQGNSA. The CDR3 nucleotides are TGTGCCAGCAGCTTGGACAGGGGGACAGATACGCAGTATTTT. This encodes CASSLDRGTDTQYF.

This chain connects TRBV5-1 to TRBJ2-3, with D maybe TRBD1 (5 bases). Germline assignment: CDR1 SGHRS and CDR2 YFSETQ. V lost 0 bases to trimming and J lost 4 bases, with 12 bases between them. This CDR3 contains 15 residues. As DNA, the CDR3 is TGCGCCAGCAGCTTGGTAGGGGAACGTGCAGATACGCAGTATTTT. Its protein product is CASSLVGERADTQYF.

The V gene is TRBV2, the J gene TRBJ2-2, with 8 bases lining up with TRBD1. V gave up 11 bases and J gave up 4 bases; unmatched junction bases: 21. Germline CDR1 is SNHLY and CDR2 is FYNNEI. This CDR3 is built from 18 residues. The CDR3 DNA follows: TGTGCCCTTATACCCCACCTAGCAGAGACAGGGGCCACCGGGGAGCTGTTTTTT. Amino acid sequence: CALIPHLAETGATGELFF.

The rearrangement uses TRBV15 and TRBJ2-1; D is possibly TRBD2 (5 bases). Germline V gene lookup returns CDR1 LNHNV and CDR2 YYDKDF (reference sequence). The CDR3 contains 18 residues. The V and J ends lost 1 base and 5 bases respectively, with 21 bases between them. The CDR3, as DNA: TGTGCCACCAGCAGAGGAGGGCCGACCGCGAAATATAACAATGAGCAGTTCTTC. Protein: CATSRGGPTAKYNNEQFF.

In DNA form, the CDR3 reads TGTGCCAGTAGTATGGCGGACAGGGAGTACAACGAGCAGTACTTC. It encodes CASSMADREYNEQYF. This sequence joins TRBV19 and TRBJ2-7; 8 positions agree with TRBD1. With 3 bases clipped from V and 5 bases from J, the junction kept 9 bases outside the gene matches. Looked up from germline, CDR1 is LNHDA and CDR2 is SQIVND (reference sequence). The CDR3 covers 15 residues.

The chain carries TRBV6-1 and TRBJ2-1, with 9 bases fitting TRBD1. The CDR3 covers 15 residues. Looked up from germline, CDR1 is MNHNS and CDR2 is SASEGT. After removal of 5 bases from V and 1 base from J, the junction contained 3 bases not matched to a gene. The CDR3 loop is CASSTGTGSYNEQFF. The CDR3 DNA reads as TGTGCCAGCAGTACCGGGACAGGGTCCTACAATGAGCAGTTCTTC.

This clone was counted once. J is TRBJ2-1 and V is TRBV27; tentative D call: TRBD2 (6 bases). The germline CDR1 and CDR2 sequences are MNHEY and SMNVEV (reference sequence). The CDR3 spans 12 residues. CDR3 sequence reads: CQTRGQPREQFF. In DNA form, the CDR3 reads TGTCAGACTAGGGGCCAGCCTAGGGAGCAGTTCTTC.

The rearrangement joins TRBV7-3 to TRBJ1-1; 8 bases agree with TRBD1. CDR1 SGHTA and CDR2 FQGTGA come from the germline V gene. V was clipped by 5 bases and J by 1 base; unmatched bases: 6. The CDR3 totals 15 residues. The DNA for the CDR3 is TGTGCCAGCAGCACGGGGACAGGAGAGAACACTGAAGCTTTCTTT. Protein product: CASSTGTGENTEAFF. Based on the CDR3 plus reference TRBV7-3 and TRBJ1-1, the full variable domain is GAGVSQTPSNKVTEKGKYVELRCDPISGHTALYWYRQSLGQGPEFLIYFQGTGAADDSGLPNDRFFAVRPEGSVSTLKIQRTERGDSAVYLCASSTGTGENTEAFFGQGTRLTVV.

The chain combines TRBV6-1 with TRBJ2-1; 8 nucleotides line up with TRBD1. This CDR3 has 14 residues. The germline gives CDR1 MNHNS, CDR2 SASEGT. The V segment lost 11 bases and the J segment 3 bases; nucleotides outside the gene matches: 9. CDR3: CAGSPGTGYNEQFF. The CDR3 DNA sequence: TGTGCCGGTTCCCCCGGGACAGGCTACAATGAGCAGTTCTTC.

The CDR3 here is CASSSGQSYEQYF. CDR3 sequence (DNA): TGTGCCAGCAGTTCGGGACAGTCCTACGAGCAGTACTTC. The chain couples TRBV28 to TRBJ2-7; 7 bases align to TRBD1. This CDR3 comprises 13 residues. V gave up 4 bases and J gave up 1 base; unmatched junction bases: 1. Germline V gives CDR1 MDHEN, CDR2 SYDVKM. Complete variable domain (other parts from reference TRBV28 and TRBJ2-7): DVKVTQSSRYLVKRTGEKVFLECVQDMDHENMFWYRQDPGLGLRLIYFSYDVKMKEKGDIPEGYSVSREKKERFSLILESASTNQTSMYLCASSSGQSYEQYFGPGTRLTVT.

The chain has TRBV6-5 and TRBJ2-7, with TRBD1 matching over 8 bases. After removal of 4 bases from V and 1 base from J, the junction contained 6 bases not matched to a gene. CDR1 is MNHEY and CDR2 is SVGAGI in the germline V gene. The CDR3 loop spans 15 amino acids. CDR3 in DNA: TGTGCCAGCAGTTCGTTGGGACAGGTTTCCTACGAGCAGTACTTC. Amino acids: CASSSLGQVSYEQYF.

This clone was observed a handful of times. This rearrangement joins TRBV29-1 to TRBJ2-7; no firm D call. Germline V gene data show CDR1 as SQVTM and CDR2 as ANQGSEA. V shed 6 bases and J shed 1 base, with 7 bases lying between them. CDR3 length: 11 residues. Here the CDR3 reads CSVLFSYEQYF. For the CDR3, the DNA is TGCAGCGTCCTTTTTTCCTACGAGCAGTACTTC.

The rearrangement joins TRBV19 to TRBJ2-4, with 8 bases aligning to TRBD1. This CDR3 is 13 amino acids long. V lost 7 bases and J lost 7; bases outside the gene matches: 6. CDR1 and CDR2 (germline): LNHDA, SQIVND (reference sequence). DNA of the CDR3: TGTGCCAGTACAGGGGGCGCCGGGAACATTCAGTACTTC. Translated: CASTGGAGNIQYF.

This chain links TRBV30 with TRBJ1-2, with D possibly TRBD1 on 6 matching bases. Per germline, CDR1 GTSNPN and CDR2 SVGIG (reference sequence). The CDR3 spans 14 residues. The V gene lost 0 bases and the J gene lost 4 bases, with 12 bases spanning the gap. The CDR3 nucleotides read TGTGCCTGGAGTGTAGGGGACAAAATCTATGGCTACACCTTC. Residues: CAWSVGDKIYGYTF.

The V and J genes are TRBV13 and TRBJ2-5; D remains unclear. V was clipped by 1 base and J by 5 bases, with 11 bases between them. There are 14 residues in the CDR3. Germline-derived CDR1 and CDR2 are PRHDT and FYEKMQ (reference sequence). CDR3: CASSLVIESETQYF. In DNA form, the CDR3 reads TGTGCCAGCAGCTTAGTGATCGAGTCGGAGACCCAGTACTTC.

In this sample, this clone turned up once. Other DNA sequences within the sample encode an identical CDR3. J is TRBJ2-2 and V is TRBV30; D is unclear. The V end was cut by 2 bases, the J end by 5 bases, with 6 bases between. This CDR3 region has 12 residues. The V gene's germline CDR1 is GTSNPN and CDR2 SVGIG (reference sequence). CDR3 amino acids: CAWSPRTGELFF. CDR3 bases: TGTGCCTGGAGTCCCCGTACCGGGGAGCTGTTTTTT. Variable domain in full (rest from reference TRBV30 and TRBJ2-2): SQTIHQWPATLVQPVGSPLSLECTVEGTSNPNLYWYRQAAGRGLQLLFYSVGIGQISSEVPQNLSASRPQDRQFILSSKKLLLSDSGFYLCAWSPRTGELFFGEGSRLTVL.